A selection of T cell receptor beta chains follows, all from one sample in a study of beta chain features in type 1 diabetes. Assay: immunoSEQ multiplex PCR; the TCRdb copy retains only in-frame clones and omits some. The top ten clones hold 0.019% of a sample with 350,000 to 450,000 clones, approximately 15% of them seen once. Material: naive CD4+ T cells from blood. The receptors come from a young woman in good health. Both conserved end residues are part of each CDR3. The D gene is left open where the match is weak. The listing skips clone size in some rows; elsewhere it reads once, few, many or a size class.

length,J,V,size,D,CDR3,DNA
13,TRBJ1-5,TRBV30,-,-,CAWSSSYNQPQHF,TGTGCCTGGAGTTCTTCTTACAATCAGCCCCAGCATTTT
13,TRBJ2-7,TRBV6-6,few,TRBD2,CASTLAALYEQYF,TGTGCCAGCACTCTAGCGGCTCTCTACGAGCAGTACTTC
13,TRBJ1-5,TRBV29-1,-,-,CSVGEGTDQPQHF,TGCAGCGTTGGGGAGGGTACTGATCAGCCCCAGCATTTT
16,TRBJ2-1,TRBV9,-,-,CASSVVRPGGRGEQFF,TGTGCCAGCAGCGTAGTTAGGCCCGGGGGGCGTGGTGAGCAGTTCTTC
11,TRBJ1-2,TRBV20-1,-,-,CSVEESYGYTF,TGCAGTGTTGAGGAGAGCTATGGCTACACCTTC
13,TRBJ1-2,TRBV28,few,-,CASRPISGLGYTF,TGTGCCAGCAGACCTATATCAGGGCTTGGCTACACCTTC
12,TRBJ2-7,TRBV13,few,-,CASSLVRYEQYF,TGTGCCAGCAGCTTGGTCAGGTACGAGCAGTACTTC
13,TRBJ1-1,TRBV30,few,TRBD1,CAWSEGALREAFF,TGTGCCTGGAGTGAGGGGGCCCTAAGAGAAGCTTTCTTT
11,TRBJ2-5,TRBV4-2,few,TRBD2,CASGGEETQYF,TGTGCCAGCGGGGGGGAAGAGACCCAGTACTTC
14,TRBJ1-5,TRBV12-5,-,TRBD1,CASAEGQGNQPQHF,TGTGCTAGTGCCGAGGGACAGGGAAATCAGCCCCAGCATTTT
13,TRBJ2-5,TRBV5-1,-,-,CASSLVVEETQYF,TGCGCCAGCAGCTTGGTAGTCGAAGAGACCCAGTACTTC
14,TRBJ2-1,TRBV18,few,-,CASSPGSPYNEQFF,TGTGCCAGCTCACCTGGCTCACCCTACAATGAGCAGTTCTTC
16,TRBJ1-2,TRBV5-1,few,TRBD1,CASSWDPGQGGFGYTF,TGCGCCAGCAGCTGGGACCCCGGACAGGGGGGTTTTGGCTACACCTTC
14,TRBJ2-3,TRBV19,few,TRBD2,CAAGGLAGGDTQYF,TGTGCCGCTGGGGGCCTAGCGGGGGGAGATACGCAGTATTTT
15,TRBJ2-1,TRBV7-9,few,TRBD2,CASSPGLAGNNEQFF,TGTGCCAGCAGCCCCGGGCTAGCGGGGAACAATGAGCAGTTCTTC
13,TRBJ2-1,TRBV27,-,-,CASSLWTPNEQFF,TGTGCCAGCAGTTTATGGACACCTAATGAGCAGTTCTTC
14,TRBJ2-3,TRBV2,few,TRBD2,CASTLAASTDTQYF,TGTGCCAGCACCCTAGCGGCTAGCACAGATACGCAGTATTTT
14,TRBJ2-1,TRBV30,-,TRBD2,CAWIRLAGDNEQFF,TGTGCCTGGATCCGACTAGCGGGAGACAATGAGCAGTTCTTC
14,TRBJ2-7,TRBV25-1,-,TRBD2,CASSGAAGINEQYF,TGTGCCAGCAGTGGAGCAGCGGGAATCAACGAGCAGTACTTC
17,TRBJ2-5,TRBV7-2,-,TRBD2,CASSLDPRASGGGTQYF,TGTGCCAGCAGCTTAGACCCACGGGCTTCTGGGGGGGGGACCCAGTACTTC
15,TRBJ2-2,TRBV5-1,few,TRBD2,CASSRGLANTGELFF,TGCGCCAGCAGCCGCGGACTAGCGAACACCGGGGAGCTGTTTTTT
13,TRBJ2-7,TRBV4-1,-,TRBD2,CASSRTSWYEQYF,TGCGCCAGCAGCCGGACTAGTTGGTACGAGCAGTACTTC
16,TRBJ2-7,TRBV5-1,-,TRBD1,CASTEPGTVRGYEQYF,TGCGCCAGCACCGAACCCGGGACAGTAAGGGGATACGAGCAGTACTTC
15,TRBJ2-1,TRBV7-9,-,TRBD1,CAINSDRLSYNEQFF,TGTGCCATCAATTCGGACAGGCTATCCTACAATGAGCAGTTCTTC
14,TRBJ1-5,TRBV7-8,few,TRBD1,CASSSTGAAQPQHF,TGTGCCAGCAGCTCGACAGGGGCGGCTCAGCCCCAGCATTTT
15,TRBJ1-2,TRBV7-2,-,-,CASSLNWAANYGYTF,TGTGCCAGCAGCTTAAACTGGGCAGCTAACTATGGCTACACCTTC
12,TRBJ2-7,TRBV30,-,-,CAWTPVSGEQYF,TGTGCCTGGACCCCTGTCAGCGGCGAGCAGTACTTC
14,TRBJ2-7,TRBV30,-,-,CAWSKSSILRSQYF,TGTGCCTGGAGCAAATCTAGTATCCTACGATCGCAGTACTTC
15,TRBJ2-4,TRBV28,few,-,CASSSPGLSKNIQYF,TGTGCCAGCAGTTCCCCGGGGTTATCCAAAAACATTCAGTACTTC
12,TRBJ2-3,TRBV28,few,-,CASTQFTDTQYF,TGTGCCAGCACTCAGTTCACAGATACGCAGTATTTT
11,TRBJ1-4,TRBV20-1,few,-,CSAVINEKLFF,TGCAGTGCTGTTATTAATGAAAAACTGTTTTTT
13,TRBJ2-4,TRBV7-3,few,-,CASSPGGGNIQYF,TGTGCCAGCAGCCCCGGCGGTGGGAACATTCAGTACTTC
12,TRBJ2-1,TRBV2,few,-,CASSRAGLEQFF,TGTGCCAGCAGTCGAGCGGGCCTTGAGCAGTTCTTC
14,TRBJ2-2,TRBV30,few,-,CAWSAGHYTGELFF,TGTGCCTGGAGTGCCGGTCACTACACCGGGGAGCTGTTTTTT
12,TRBJ1-5,TRBV25-1,-,-,CASSEGSHPQHF,TGTGCCAGCAGTGAGGGCAGCCATCCCCAGCATTTT
15,TRBJ1-5,TRBV7-9,-,TRBD1,CASSPRGQSNQPQHF,TGTGCCAGCAGCCCGCGGGGACAGAGCAATCAGCCCCAGCATTTT
15,TRBJ2-1,TRBV2,-,-,CASSGKEGLRLEQFF,TGTGCCAGCAGTGGTAAGGAGGGTCTAAGGCTTGAGCAGTTCTTC
15,TRBJ2-6,TRBV27,-,-,CASSFQGNGANVLTF,TGTGCCAGCAGTTTTCAGGGTAATGGGGCCAACGTCCTGACTTTC
14,TRBJ1-5,TRBV29-1,few,-,CSVSGQYSNQPQHF,TGCAGCGTGAGCGGACAGTATAGCAATCAGCCCCAGCATTTT
13,TRBJ2-3,TRBV29-1,-,-,CSVDPSQGLLMDF,TGCAGCGTTGATCCGTCGCAAGGACTCCTGATGGATTTT
18,TRBJ2-1,TRBV9,few,TRBD2,CASSPGTSPLDAYNEQFF,TGTGCCAGCAGCCCCGGGACTAGTCCTCTTGATGCCTACAATGAGCAGTTCTTC
14,TRBJ2-1,TRBV28,-,-,CASRRDNSYNEQFF,TGTGCCAGCAGAAGGGACAACTCCTACAATGAGCAGTTCTTC
16,TRBJ1-5,TRBV28,-,TRBD1,CASSSPGTGLDQPQHF,TGTGCCAGCAGTTCCCCCGGGACAGGGTTGGATCAGCCCCAGCATTTT
15,TRBJ1-4,TRBV9,-,TRBD1,CASSASLQGSEKLFF,TGTGCCAGCAGCGCAAGCTTACAGGGGAGTGAAAAACTGTTTTTT
13,TRBJ1-5,TRBV6-4,few,TRBD1,CASSGQGGQPQHF,TGTGCCAGCAGCGGACAGGGAGGACAGCCCCAGCATTTT
16,TRBJ1-4,TRBV30,-,TRBD1,CAWRPKDRGGRQKLFF,TGTGCCTGGAGGCCGAAAGACAGGGGTGGTAGGCAAAAACTGTTTTTT
15,TRBJ2-7,TRBV19,few,TRBD1,CASSPIGTGTYEQYF,TGTGCCAGTAGTCCGATCGGGACAGGGACCTACGAGCAGTACTTC
13,TRBJ1-2,TRBV6-1,-,TRBD1,CASTVDRVYGYTF,TGTGCCAGCACCGTGGACAGGGTCTATGGCTACACCTTC
15,TRBJ1-4,TRBV5-6,-,TRBD1,CASGAQGAMNEKLFF,TGTGCCAGCGGCGCACAGGGGGCGATGAATGAAAAACTGTTTTTT
13,TRBJ2-5,TRBV27,few,-,CASSQRVGETQYF,TGTGCCAGCAGTCAAAGAGTTGGAGAGACCCAGTACTTC
15,TRBJ2-1,TRBV7-9,-,TRBD2,CASSAPGGSLHEQFF,TGTGCCAGCAGCGCGCCGGGCGGGAGTCTCCATGAGCAGTTCTTC
15,TRBJ2-3,TRBV2,-,-,CASSELLQSADTQYF,TGTGCCAGCAGTGAACTTCTACAGTCGGCAGATACGCAGTATTTT
15,TRBJ2-6,TRBV6-4,-,-,CASSDEGTGANVLTF,TGTGCCAGCAGTGACGAGGGTACTGGGGCCAACGTCCTGACTTTC
12,TRBJ1-5,TRBV30,once,TRBD1,CAWRQGGQPQHF,TGTGCCTGGAGACAGGGGGGTCAGCCCCAGCATTTT
14,TRBJ2-1,TRBV7-8,few,-,CASSLGLVYNEQFF,TGTGCCAGCAGCTTAGGTCTAGTTTACAATGAGCAGTTCTTC